The 32 T cell receptor beta chains below all came from one sample that was sequenced in a study of cytomegalovirus exposure and HLA in healthy donors. Both 60 Vbeta primers and 13 Jbeta primers went into the PCR. The data were produced by immunoSEQ multiplex PCR, yet TCRdb's version contains in-frame clones alone and is incomplete. The sample features 95,000 to 150,000 clones, with approximately 2.6% in its top ten. The sample was PBMCs. Source of these receptors: a man aged 25-45 years in good health and CMV-seronegative.

V gene TRBV25-1 combines with J gene TRBJ1-2; D uncertain. CDR3 size: 15 residues. The V and J ends lost 3 bases and 0 bases respectively, with 11 bases between them. Germline V lookup: CDR1 MGHDK, CDR2 SYGVNS. CDR3 residues: CASSDPGRANYGYTF. CDR3 sequence (DNA): TGTGCCAGCAGTGACCCGGGGAGGGCTAACTATGGCTACACCTTC.

V gene TRBV7-3 combines with J gene TRBJ2-6, with 9 bases aligning to TRBD1. The CDR3 length is 19 residues. The V segment lost 4 bases and the J segment 0 bases; nucleotides outside the gene matches: 10. From germline, CDR1 is SGHTA and CDR2 FQGTGA. The CDR3 sequence: CASSWVGTGIYSGANVLTF. CDR3 bases: TGTGCCAGCAGCTGGGTCGGGACAGGGATATACTCTGGGGCCAACGTCCTGACTTTC.

V and J are TRBV19 and TRBJ2-1, with TRBD2 identical over 12 bases. The CDR3 extends over 16 amino acids. With V trimmed by 3 bases and J by 9 bases, 9 bases remained unmatched. Per the germline V gene, CDR1 is LNHDA and CDR2 is SQIVND (reference sequence). The CDR3 nucleotides are TGTGCCAGTAGTATGTCCACTAGCGGGGGGAGGGGTGAGCAGTTCTTC. It encodes CASSMSTSGGRGEQFF.

The V gene is TRBV9, the J gene TRBJ1-2, with D tentatively TRBD1 (6 bases). Germline V gene sequence: CDR1 SGDLS, CDR2 YYNGEE. There are 15 residues in the CDR3. Trimming removed 2 bases at V and 0 bases at J, with 11 bases between. CDR3 amino acids: CASSVTGTTNYGYTF. The CDR3 region has the DNA TGTGCCAGCAGCGTGACCGGGACAACTAACTATGGCTACACCTTC.

The J gene is TRBJ2-7, the V gene TRBV28; 11 nucleotides agree with TRBD1. V was clipped by 4 bases and J by 6 bases; unmatched bases: 14. The CDR3 runs 17 residues. Germline V gene lookup returns CDR1 MDHEN and CDR2 SYDVKM. CDR3: CASSSGSTGTGGGEQYF. CDR3 DNA sequence: TGTGCCAGCAGTTCAGGATCGACCGGGACAGGGGGAGGCGAGCAGTACTTC.

V usage is TRBV5-4 and J usage is TRBJ1-3; 7 positions match TRBD1. The V and J ends lost 3 bases and 0 bases, in that order; junction bases with no gene match: 9. The CDR3 spans 17 residues. Germline CDR1 and CDR2: SGHNT and YYREEE (reference sequence). Written as DNA, the CDR3 is TGTGCCAGCAGCTCTGGCCCGGACAGGAGCTCTGGAAACACCATATATTTT. Translating gives CASSSGPDRSSGNTIYF.

V and J are TRBV7-2 and TRBJ1-3, with 12 bases fitting TRBD1. The CDR3 extends over 18 amino acids. The V gene end was trimmed by 4 bases and the J gene end by 3 bases; junction bases not matched to a gene: 10. Looked up from germline, CDR1 is SGHTA and CDR2 is FQGNSA. The CDR3 loop reads CASSSGEGQGAGGNTIYF. The CDR3 coding sequence is TGTGCCAGCAGCTCCGGAGAGGGACAGGGGGCGGGTGGAAACACCATATATTTT.

The V call is TRBV4-2, the J call TRBJ2-1; 10 bases match TRBD2. The CDR3 covers 19 residues. Trimming took 0 bases from V and 3 from J; bases not matched to a gene: 11. Germline CDR1 LGHNA, CDR2 YNFKEQ. The CDR3: CASSQDPAGGPFYYNEQFF. The CDR3 bases are TGTGCCAGCAGCCAAGATCCAGCGGGAGGGCCCTTTTACTACAATGAGCAGTTCTTC.

This chain links TRBV2 with TRBJ1-1; possible D gene TRBD1, 6 bases. V was trimmed by 4 bases and J by 0 bases, leaving 9 bases between them. The CDR3 has 14 residues. The germline V gene has CDR1 SNHLY and CDR2 FYNNEI. Written as DNA, the CDR3 is TGTGCCAGCAGTGTAGGGACACTGAACACTGAAGCTTTCTTT. This translates into CASSVGTLNTEAFF.

The chain has TRBV5-1 and TRBJ2-2; D is ambiguous. Germline assignment: CDR1 SGHRS and CDR2 YFSETQ. This CDR3 is 15 amino acids long. The V end was cut by 1 base, the J end by 1 base, with 8 bases between. The CDR3 DNA reads as TGCGCCAGCAGCTTGTCTGCCAGGAACACCGGGGAGCTGTTTTTT. This gives the protein CASSLSARNTGELFF.

The J gene is TRBJ2-7, the V gene TRBV7-6; TRBD1 matches 7 bases. The J segment lost 0 bases and the V segment lost 5 bases, leaving 7 bases of the junction unmatched. Germline CDR1 and CDR2: SGHVS and FNYEAQ. The CDR3 consists of 15 residues. The DNA for the CDR3 is TGTGCCAGCAGCCCAATCTCAGGGGGCTCCTACGAGCAGTACTTC. Its translation is CASSPISGGSYEQYF.

The chain joins TRBV2 to TRBJ1-2; 7 nucleotides agree with TRBD1. The J segment lost 8 bases and the V segment lost 6 bases, leaving 6 bases of the junction unmatched. The germline V gene has CDR1 SNHLY and CDR2 FYNNEI. The CDR3 sequence is 12 residues long. In nucleotides, the CDR3 is TGTGCCAGCAGAACAGGGGTCGACGGCTACACCTTC. Protein sequence: CASRTGVDGYTF. Looking up the rest from reference TRBV2 and TRBJ1-2 gives the full variable domain: EPEVTQTPSHQVTQMGQEVILRCVPISNHLYFYWYRQILGQKVEFLVSFYNNEISEKSEIFDDQFSVERPDGSNFTLKIRSTKLEDSAMYFCASRTGVDGYTFGSGTRLTVV.

Turning to this clone: Other DNA sequences in this specimen translate into the identical CDR3. CDR3 protein: CASSLSSYEQYF. The CDR3 DNA reads as TGTGCCAGCAGCCTTAGCTCCTACGAGCAGTACTTC. This chain connects TRBV7-9 to TRBJ2-7; D gene ambiguous. This CDR3 has 12 residues. Germline V CDR1 and CDR2: SEHNR, FQNEAQ (reference sequence). V lost 5 bases, J lost 0 bases, and 5 bases lay in between.

This chain's CDR3 is CASSLTPGQISYEQYF. The CDR3 DNA reads TGTGCCAGCAGCTTAACTCCGGGACAGATATCCTACGAGCAGTACTTC. This chain joins TRBV7-8 and TRBJ2-7; 7 bases line up with TRBD1. This CDR3 contains 16 residues. In germline, CDR1 is SGHVS, CDR2 FQNEAQ. J lost 1 base, V lost 2 bases, and 8 bases had no gene match.

This sequence joins TRBV13 and TRBJ1-6; possibly TRBD1 for D (6 bases). This CDR3 comprises 15 residues. V dropped 3 bases and J dropped 7 bases, with 13 bases sitting between them. In germline, CDR1 is PRHDT, CDR2 FYEKMQ (reference sequence). This CDR3 reads CASSFAGTPNSPLHF. The DNA of the CDR3 is TGTGCCAGCAGCTTCGCCGGGACACCGAATTCACCCCTCCACTTT.

V and J are TRBV19 and TRBJ2-2; TRBD2 matches 7 bases. V lost 4 bases and J lost 1; bases outside the gene matches: 0. The V gene's germline CDR1 is LNHDA and CDR2 SQIVND (reference sequence). This CDR3 comprises 14 residues. Here the CDR3 DNA reads TGTGCCAGTAGTACTAGCGGGAACACCGGGGAGCTGTTTTTT. This gives the protein CASSTSGNTGELFF. Full variable domain (remainder filled in from reference TRBV19 and TRBJ2-2): DGGITQSPKYLFRKEGQNVTLSCEQNLNHDAMYWYRQDPGQGLRLIYYSQIVNDFQKGDIAEGYSVSREKKESFPLTVTSAQKNPTAFYLCASSTSGNTGELFFGEGSRLTVL.

V is TRBV5-8 and J is TRBJ2-3, with 9 bases identical to TRBD2. The CDR3 contains 16 residues. V shed 2 bases, J shed 1 base, and the junction held 5 bases outside the gene matches. Germline values: CDR1 SGHTS, CDR2 YDEGEE. CDR3 coding DNA: TGTGCCAGCAGCTTTTACGTAGCGGGAGGCACAGATACGCAGTATTTT. Translated: CASSFYVAGGTDTQYF.

The V and J genes are TRBV4-3 and TRBJ2-1, with a tentative D call TRBD1 (5 bases). This CDR3 spans 15 amino acids. CDR1 and CDR2 from the germline V gene are LGHNA and YSLEER. V was trimmed by 2 bases and J by 2 bases, leaving 10 bases between them. The CDR3 bases are TGCGCCAGCAGCCAATCCAGGGCCACCTACAATGAGCAGTTCTTC. Amino acid sequence: CASSQSRATYNEQFF.

The gene calls are TRBV5-6 and TRBJ2-7; 9 bases line up with TRBD1. The CDR3 sequence is 16 residues long. Trimming took 3 bases from V and 2 from J; bases not matched to a gene: 9. Germline V gene lookup returns CDR1 SGHDT and CDR2 YYEEEE. The CDR3 DNA sequence: TGTGCCAGCAGCTCATACTCCGGGACAGGGACCTACGAGCAGTACTTC. Translation gives CASSSYSGTGTYEQYF. Full variable domain (missing parts from reference TRBV5-6 and TRBJ2-7): DAGVTQSPTHLIKTRGQQVTLRCSPKSGHDTVSWYQQALGQGPQFIFQYYEEEERQRGNFPDRFSGHQFPNYSSELNVNALLLGDSALYLCASSSYSGTGTYEQYFGPGTRLTVT.

V and J are TRBV6-6 and TRBJ2-1; 9 nucleotides line up with TRBD2. J was trimmed by 6 bases and V by 5 bases; bases with no gene match: 11. Germline V CDR1 and CDR2: MNHNY, SVGAGI (reference sequence). The CDR3 extends over 16 amino acids. CDR3 bases: TGTGCCAGCAGTCCACGAGGCGGGAGGGCCCCCAATGAGCAGTTCTTC. Encoded protein: CASSPRGGRAPNEQFF.

The chain couples TRBV7-9 to TRBJ2-3, with a weak D call TRBD2 (5 bases). V lost 5 bases and J 2 bases, leaving 11 bases between the germline ends. CDR1 and CDR2 from the germline V gene are SEHNR and FQNEAQ (reference sequence). The CDR3 runs to 14 residues. Here the CDR3 DNA reads TGTGCCAGCAGCCCAACTAGTAACACAGATACGCAGTATTTT. It specifies CASSPTSNTDTQYF.

As regards this clone: At one end, the junction sequence differs from germline, possibly due to a read error. The V call is TRBV20-1, the J call TRBJ2-5; no definite D call. The CDR3 length is 11 residues. In germline, CDR1 is DFQATT, CDR2 SNEGSKA (reference sequence). The CDR3 DNA reads TGCAGTGCACAGTACCAAGAGACCCGGTACTTC. Amino acids: CSAQYQETRYF.

This chain uses TRBV7-2 with TRBJ2-1, with 13 bases lining up with TRBD2. Unmatched junction bases numbered 9, after V lost 3 bases and J lost 7 bases. Germline V gene sequence: CDR1 SGHTA, CDR2 FQGNSA. The CDR3 length is 17 residues. Here the CDR3 DNA reads TGTGCCAGCAGCTTTCCCCCCGGGACTAGCGGGACGAATGAGCAGTTCTTC. Encoded protein: CASSFPPGTSGTNEQFF.

The rearrangement links TRBV28 to TRBJ2-7; 9 nucleotides align to TRBD1. Germline V gene lookup returns CDR1 MDHEN and CDR2 SYDVKM. The J segment lost 2 bases and the V segment lost 5 bases, leaving 10 bases of the junction unmatched. The length of the CDR3 is 16 residues. DNA of the CDR3: TGTGCCAGCAGTCCTACGGGACAGGGTATGACCTACGAGCAGTACTTC. Amino acids: CASSPTGQGMTYEQYF.

V usage is TRBV10-2 and J usage is TRBJ2-7; TRBD1 matches at 11 bases. This CDR3 is built from 15 residues. CDR1 and CDR2 (germline): WSHSY, SAAADI. Trimming at V came to 6 bases and at J to 4 bases, leaving 8 bases not matched to a gene. The CDR3 coding sequence is TGCGCCAGCAGGTTGCGGACAGGGGGCTCGTACGAGCAGTACTTC. Translating it yields CASRLRTGGSYEQYF.

This chain uses TRBV10-3 with TRBJ1-2, with D tentatively TRBD1 (5 bases). The CDR3 is made up of 15 amino acids. The V and J ends lost 6 bases and 4 bases respectively, with 18 bases between them. Germline V gives CDR1 ENHRY, CDR2 SYGVKD. The CDR3: CAIRGLARGLYGYTF. Written as DNA, the CDR3 is TGTGCCATCAGGGGACTGGCTCGAGGCCTCTATGGCTACACCTTC.

The J gene is TRBJ2-5, the V gene TRBV15; TRBD1 matches at 9 bases. The CDR3 totals 13 residues. Germline V lookup: CDR1 LNHNV, CDR2 YYDKDF (reference sequence). V lost 6 bases, J lost 5 bases, and 4 bases stayed unmatched. The CDR3 here is CATRTGGGETQYF. CDR3 bases: TGTGCCACCAGAACAGGGGGCGGGGAGACCCAGTACTTC.

This chain uses TRBV7-9 with TRBJ1-2; no clear D gene. V was trimmed by 2 bases and J by 8 bases, leaving 21 bases between them. The CDR3 spans 16 residues. Germline CDR1 SEHNR, CDR2 FQNEAQ (reference sequence). The CDR3 DNA is TGTGCCAGCAGCTTATTGGGCACAGCTATAGGAGGCGGCTACACCTTC. It yields the protein CASSLLGTAIGGGYTF.

The rearrangement joins TRBV7-6 to TRBJ2-1, with 11 bases that match TRBD2. The CDR3 sequence is 17 residues long. The ends lost 4 bases at V and 3 bases at J; junction bases unmatched: 8. Germline V gene lookup returns CDR1 SGHVS and CDR2 FNYEAQ. As DNA, the CDR3 is TGTGCCAGCAGCTCTAAACTAGCGGGAGATGTCTACAATGAGCAGTTCTTC. It is translated as CASSSKLAGDVYNEQFF.

The CDR3 reads CAISETTGDLNTEAFF. DNA of the CDR3: TGTGCCATCAGTGAGACAACAGGCGATTTGAACACTGAAGCTTTCTTT. V and J are TRBV10-3 and TRBJ1-1; maybe TRBD1 (5 bases). The germline V gene has CDR1 ENHRY and CDR2 SYGVKD. The ends were cut back, 2 bases at V and 0 bases at J, with 13 bases in the middle. The CDR3 has 16 amino acids.

This chain's CDR3 is CASSLRRETETQYF. CDR3 in DNA: TGTGCCAGCAGTTTAAGGCGGGAGACGGAGACCCAGTACTTC. The V and J genes are TRBV27 and TRBJ2-5; 7 nucleotides agree with TRBD2. V lost 2 bases, J lost 5 bases, and 5 bases stayed unmatched. Per the germline V gene, CDR1 is MNHEY and CDR2 is SMNVEV (reference sequence). The CDR3 loop spans 14 amino acids.

Concerning this clone itself: Without the conserved terminal phenylalanine or tryptophan, this CDR3 likely stems from a read error. J is TRBJ1-5 and V is TRBV19, with D unresolved. CDR3 length equals 16 residues. The germline CDR1 and CDR2 sequences are LNHDA and SQIVND (reference sequence). Trimming took 6 bases from V and 8 from J, leaving 23 bases between them. CDR3: CASSPREGLGMEPQHS. CDR3 DNA: TGTGCCAGTAGCCCCCGGGAGGGCCTGGGGATGGAGCCCCAGCATTCT.